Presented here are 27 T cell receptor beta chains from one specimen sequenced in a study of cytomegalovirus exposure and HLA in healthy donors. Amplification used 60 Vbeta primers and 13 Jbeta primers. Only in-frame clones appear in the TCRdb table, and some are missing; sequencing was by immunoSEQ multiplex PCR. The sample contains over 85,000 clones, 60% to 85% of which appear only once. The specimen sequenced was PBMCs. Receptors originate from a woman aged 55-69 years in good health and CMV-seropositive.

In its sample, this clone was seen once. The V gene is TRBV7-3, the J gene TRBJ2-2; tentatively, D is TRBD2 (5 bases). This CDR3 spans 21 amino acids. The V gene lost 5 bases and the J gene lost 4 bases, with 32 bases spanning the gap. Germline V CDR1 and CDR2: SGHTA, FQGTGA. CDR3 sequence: CASSRYPTSSSGDLSTGELFF. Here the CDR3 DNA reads TGTGCCAGCAGCCGCTATCCCACCTCTAGCAGCGGAGACCTCAGCACCGGGGAGCTGTTTTTT.

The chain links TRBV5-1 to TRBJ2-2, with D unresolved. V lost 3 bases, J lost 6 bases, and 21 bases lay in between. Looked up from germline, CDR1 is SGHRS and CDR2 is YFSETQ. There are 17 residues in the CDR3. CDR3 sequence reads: CASSSKGVESQSGELFF. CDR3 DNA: TGCGCCAGCAGCTCAAAAGGTGTGGAGTCCCAGTCCGGGGAGCTGTTTTTT.

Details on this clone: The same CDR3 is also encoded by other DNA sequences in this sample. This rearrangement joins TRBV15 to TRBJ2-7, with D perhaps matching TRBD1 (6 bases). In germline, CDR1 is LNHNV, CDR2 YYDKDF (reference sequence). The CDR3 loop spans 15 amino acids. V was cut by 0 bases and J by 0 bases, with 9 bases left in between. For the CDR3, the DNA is TGTGCCACCAGCAGAGAGGGGGCCAGCTCCTACGAGCAGTACTTC. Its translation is CATSREGASSYEQYF.

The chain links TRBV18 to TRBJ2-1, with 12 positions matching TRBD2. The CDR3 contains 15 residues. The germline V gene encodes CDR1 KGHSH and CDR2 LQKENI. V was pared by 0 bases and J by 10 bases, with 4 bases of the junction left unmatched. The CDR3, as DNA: TGTGCCAGCTCACCACCGACTAGCGGGAGCAGGGAGCAGTTCTTC. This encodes CASSPPTSGSREQFF.

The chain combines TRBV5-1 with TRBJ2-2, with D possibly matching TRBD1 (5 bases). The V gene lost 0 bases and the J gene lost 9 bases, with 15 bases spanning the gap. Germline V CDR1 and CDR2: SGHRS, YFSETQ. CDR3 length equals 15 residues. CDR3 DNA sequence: TGCGCCAGCAGCTTGGACAACACAGGTTCCCGGGAGCTGTTTTTT. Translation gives CASSLDNTGSRELFF. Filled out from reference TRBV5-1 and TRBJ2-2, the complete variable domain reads KAGVTQTPRYLIKTRGQQVTLSCSPISGHRSVSWYQQTPGQGLQFLFEYFSETQRNKGNFPGRFSGRQFSNSRSEMNVSTLELGDSALYLCASSLDNTGSRELFFGEGSRLTVL.

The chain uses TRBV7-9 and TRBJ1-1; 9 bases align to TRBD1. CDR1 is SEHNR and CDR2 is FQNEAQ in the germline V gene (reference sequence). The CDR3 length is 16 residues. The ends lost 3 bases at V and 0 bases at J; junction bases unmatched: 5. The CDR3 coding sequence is TGTGCCAGCAGCTTGACAGGGGGTCATATGAACACTGAAGCTTTCTTT. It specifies CASSLTGGHMNTEAFF.

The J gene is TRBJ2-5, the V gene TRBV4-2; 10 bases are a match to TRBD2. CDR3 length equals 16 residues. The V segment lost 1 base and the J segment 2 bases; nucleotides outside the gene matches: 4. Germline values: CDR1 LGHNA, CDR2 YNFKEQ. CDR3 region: CASSQAAGGWQETQYF. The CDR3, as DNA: TGTGCCAGCAGCCAAGCAGCGGGAGGGTGGCAAGAGACCCAGTACTTC.

The CDR3 here is CSVEEGGGDSYNEQFF. The CDR3 DNA reads TGCAGCGTTGAAGAAGGGGGGGGAGATTCCTACAATGAGCAGTTCTTC. V is TRBV29-1 and J is TRBJ2-1; D perhaps matches TRBD2 (7 bases). The CDR3 consists of 16 residues. V was clipped by 0 bases and J by 1 base, with 13 bases between them. The germline V gene has CDR1 SQVTM and CDR2 ANQGSEA.

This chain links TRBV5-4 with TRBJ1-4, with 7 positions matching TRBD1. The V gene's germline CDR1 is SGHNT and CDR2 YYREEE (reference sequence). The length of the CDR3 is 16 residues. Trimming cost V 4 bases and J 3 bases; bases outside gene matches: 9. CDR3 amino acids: CASSRTAGGANEKLFF. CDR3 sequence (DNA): TGTGCCAGCAGCCGAACCGCAGGGGGTGCTAATGAAAAACTGTTTTTT.

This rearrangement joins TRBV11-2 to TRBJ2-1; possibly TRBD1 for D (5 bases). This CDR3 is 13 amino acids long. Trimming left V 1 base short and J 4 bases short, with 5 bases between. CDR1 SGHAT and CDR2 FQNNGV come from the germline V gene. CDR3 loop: CASSLGQYNEQFF. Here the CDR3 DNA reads TGTGCCAGCAGCTTAGGACAGTACAATGAGCAGTTCTTC.

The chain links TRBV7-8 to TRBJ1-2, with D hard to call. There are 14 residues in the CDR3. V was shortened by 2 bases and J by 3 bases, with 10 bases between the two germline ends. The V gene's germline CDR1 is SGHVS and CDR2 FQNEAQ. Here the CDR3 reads CASSLSGQDYGYTF. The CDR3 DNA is TGTGCCAGCAGCTTATCTGGGCAGGACTATGGCTACACCTTC.

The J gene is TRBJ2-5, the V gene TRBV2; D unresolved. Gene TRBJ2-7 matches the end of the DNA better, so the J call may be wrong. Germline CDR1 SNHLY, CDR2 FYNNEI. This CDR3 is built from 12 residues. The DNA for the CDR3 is TGTGCCAGCAATAGAGGTTCCTACGAGCAGTACTTC. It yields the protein CASNRGSYEQYF.

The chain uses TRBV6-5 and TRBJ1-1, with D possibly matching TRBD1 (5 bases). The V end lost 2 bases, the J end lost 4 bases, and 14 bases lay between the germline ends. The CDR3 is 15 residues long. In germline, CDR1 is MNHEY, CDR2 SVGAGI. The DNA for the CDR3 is TGTGCCAGCAGTTACGTTGCCAGGAGGGGCACTGAAGCTTTCTTT. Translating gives CASSYVARRGTEAFF.

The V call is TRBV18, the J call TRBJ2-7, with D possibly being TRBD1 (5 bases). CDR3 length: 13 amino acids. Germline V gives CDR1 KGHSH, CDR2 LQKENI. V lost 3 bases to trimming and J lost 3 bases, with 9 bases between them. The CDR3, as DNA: TGTGCCAGCTCACCGGGCAGGGACTACGAGCAGTACTTC. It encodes CASSPGRDYEQYF.

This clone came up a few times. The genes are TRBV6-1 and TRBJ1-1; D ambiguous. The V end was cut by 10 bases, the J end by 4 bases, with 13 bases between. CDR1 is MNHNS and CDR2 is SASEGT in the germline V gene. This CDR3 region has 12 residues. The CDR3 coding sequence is TGTGCCACCTCAGTCGGGGTCACTGAAGCTTTCTTT. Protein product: CATSVGVTEAFF.

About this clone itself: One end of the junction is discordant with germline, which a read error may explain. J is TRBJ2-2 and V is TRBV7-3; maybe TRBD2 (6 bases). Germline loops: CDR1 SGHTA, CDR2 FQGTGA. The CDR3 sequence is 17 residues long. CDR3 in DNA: TGTGCCAGCAGCTTATGGGCCGGGACTCTGAACACCTGGGAGCTGTTTTTT. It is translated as CASSLWAGTLNTWELFF.

The CDR3 loop reads CASSLGLAGGRETQYF. As DNA, the CDR3 is TGCGCCAGCAGCCTTGGACTAGCGGGAGGGCGAGAGACCCAGTACTTC. This sequence joins TRBV5-1 and TRBJ2-5; the match to TRBD2 covers 15 bases. Germline CDR1 is SGHRS and CDR2 is YFSETQ. With 4 bases clipped from V and 4 bases from J, the junction kept 5 bases outside the gene matches. This CDR3 spans 16 amino acids.

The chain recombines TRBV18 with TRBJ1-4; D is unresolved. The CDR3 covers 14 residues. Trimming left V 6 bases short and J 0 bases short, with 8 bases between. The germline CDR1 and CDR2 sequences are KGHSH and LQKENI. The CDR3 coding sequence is TGTGCCAGCTCTCCTACTGCAACTAATGAAAAACTGTTTTTT. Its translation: CASSPTATNEKLFF.

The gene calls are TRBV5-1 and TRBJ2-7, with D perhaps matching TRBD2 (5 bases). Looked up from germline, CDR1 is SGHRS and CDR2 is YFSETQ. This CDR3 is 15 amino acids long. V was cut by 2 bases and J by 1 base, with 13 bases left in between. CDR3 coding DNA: TGCGCCAGCAGCTTTCGGGGTCCCGGGTCCTACGAGCAGTACTTC. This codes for CASSFRGPGSYEQYF. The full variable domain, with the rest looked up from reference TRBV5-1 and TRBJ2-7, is KAGVTQTPRYLIKTRGQQVTLSCSPISGHRSVSWYQQTPGQGLQFLFEYFSETQRNKGNFPGRFSGRQFSNSRSEMNVSTLELGDSALYLCASSFRGPGSYEQYFGPGTRLTVT.

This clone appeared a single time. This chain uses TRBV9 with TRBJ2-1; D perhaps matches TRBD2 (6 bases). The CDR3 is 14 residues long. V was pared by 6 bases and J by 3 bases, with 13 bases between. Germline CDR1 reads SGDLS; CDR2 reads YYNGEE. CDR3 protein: CASKREPFYNEQFF. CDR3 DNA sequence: TGTGCCAGCAAACGGGAGCCTTTCTACAATGAGCAGTTCTTC.

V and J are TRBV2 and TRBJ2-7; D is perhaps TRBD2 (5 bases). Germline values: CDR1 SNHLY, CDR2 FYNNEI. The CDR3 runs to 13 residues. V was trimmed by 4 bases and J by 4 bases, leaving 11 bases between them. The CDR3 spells CASSGGPRYEQYF. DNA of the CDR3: TGTGCCAGCAGTGGCGGGCCTAGGTACGAGCAGTACTTC.

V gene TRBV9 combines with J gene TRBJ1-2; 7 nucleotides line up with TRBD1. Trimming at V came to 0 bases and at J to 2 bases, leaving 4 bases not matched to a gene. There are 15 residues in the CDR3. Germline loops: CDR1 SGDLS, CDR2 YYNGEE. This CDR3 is CASSVDRGSNYGYTF. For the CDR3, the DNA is TGTGCCAGCAGCGTAGACAGGGGATCGAACTATGGCTACACCTTC.

The CDR3 DNA reads as TGTGCCAGTACCCCCTTGGGGGGTAATGGGGCCAACGTCCTGACTTTC. This encodes CASTPLGGNGANVLTF. The chain combines TRBV19 with TRBJ2-6; D may be TRBD2 (6 bases). There are 16 residues in the CDR3. Germline V CDR1 and CDR2: LNHDA, SQIVND (reference sequence). The V end was cut by 7 bases, the J end by 3 bases, with 16 bases between.

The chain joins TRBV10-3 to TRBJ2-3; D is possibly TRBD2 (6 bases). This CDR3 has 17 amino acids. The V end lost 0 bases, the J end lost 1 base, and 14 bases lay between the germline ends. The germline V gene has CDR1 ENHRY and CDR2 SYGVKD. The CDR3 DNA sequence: TGTGCCATCAGTGAGTCGGGCGGGGTAAGGGGCACAGATACGCAGTATTTT. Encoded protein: CAISESGGVRGTDTQYF.

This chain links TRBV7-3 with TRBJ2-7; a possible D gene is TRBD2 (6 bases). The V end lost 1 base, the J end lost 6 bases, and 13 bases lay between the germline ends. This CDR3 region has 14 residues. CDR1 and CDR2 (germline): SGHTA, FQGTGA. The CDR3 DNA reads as TGTGCCAGCAGCTTAATGGCGGGACCCGGCGAGCAGTACTTC. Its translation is CASSLMAGPGEQYF.

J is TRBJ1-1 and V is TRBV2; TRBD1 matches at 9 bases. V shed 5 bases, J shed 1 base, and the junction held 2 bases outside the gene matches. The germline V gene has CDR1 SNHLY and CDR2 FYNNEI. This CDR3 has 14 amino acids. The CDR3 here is CASSTTGGNTEAFF. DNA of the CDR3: TGTGCCAGCAGTACGACAGGGGGGAACACTGAAGCTTTCTTT.

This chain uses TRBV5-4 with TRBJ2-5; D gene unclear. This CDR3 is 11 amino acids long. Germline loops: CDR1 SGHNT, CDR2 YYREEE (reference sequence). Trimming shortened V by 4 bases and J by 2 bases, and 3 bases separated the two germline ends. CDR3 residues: CASSLQETQYF. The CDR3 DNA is TGTGCCAGCAGCCTACAAGAGACCCAGTACTTC.